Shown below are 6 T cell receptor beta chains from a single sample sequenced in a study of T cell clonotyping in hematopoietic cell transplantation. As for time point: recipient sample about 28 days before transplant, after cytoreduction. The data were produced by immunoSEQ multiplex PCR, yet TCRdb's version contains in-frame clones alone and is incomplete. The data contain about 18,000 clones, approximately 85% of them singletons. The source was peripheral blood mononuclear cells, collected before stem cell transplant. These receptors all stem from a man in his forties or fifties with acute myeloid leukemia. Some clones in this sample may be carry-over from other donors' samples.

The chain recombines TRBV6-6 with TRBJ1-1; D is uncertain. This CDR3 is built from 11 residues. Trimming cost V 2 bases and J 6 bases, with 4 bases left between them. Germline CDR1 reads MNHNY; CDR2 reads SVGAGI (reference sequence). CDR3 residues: CASSYRAEAFF. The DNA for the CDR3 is TGTGCCAGCAGTTACAGGGCTGAAGCTTTCTTT.

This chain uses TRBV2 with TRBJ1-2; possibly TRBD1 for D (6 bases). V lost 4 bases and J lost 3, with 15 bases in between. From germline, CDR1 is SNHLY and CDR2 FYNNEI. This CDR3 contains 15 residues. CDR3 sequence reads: CASSARGGLDYGYTF. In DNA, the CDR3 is TGTGCCAGCAGTGCAAGAGGGGGGCTCGACTATGGCTACACCTTC.

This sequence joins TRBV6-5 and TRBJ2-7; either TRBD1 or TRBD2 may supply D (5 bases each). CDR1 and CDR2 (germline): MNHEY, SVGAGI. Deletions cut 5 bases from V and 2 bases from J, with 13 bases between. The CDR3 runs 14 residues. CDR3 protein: CASSPGLGTYEQYF. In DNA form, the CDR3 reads TGTGCCAGCAGTCCAGGGCTCGGGACCTACGAGCAGTACTTC.

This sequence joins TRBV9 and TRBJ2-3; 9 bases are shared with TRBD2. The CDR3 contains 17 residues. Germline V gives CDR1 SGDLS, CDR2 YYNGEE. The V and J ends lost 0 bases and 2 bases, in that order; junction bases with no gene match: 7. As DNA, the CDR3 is TGTGCCAGCAGCGTAGAGGATAGCGGGGGACACACAGATACGCAGTATTTT. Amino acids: CASSVEDSGGHTDTQYF.

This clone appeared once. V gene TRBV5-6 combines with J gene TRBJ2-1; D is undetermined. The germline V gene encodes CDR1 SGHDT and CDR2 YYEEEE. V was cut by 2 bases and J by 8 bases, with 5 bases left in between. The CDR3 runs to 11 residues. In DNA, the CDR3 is TGTGCCAGCAGCTTTACCGATGAGCAGTTCTTC. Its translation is CASSFTDEQFF.

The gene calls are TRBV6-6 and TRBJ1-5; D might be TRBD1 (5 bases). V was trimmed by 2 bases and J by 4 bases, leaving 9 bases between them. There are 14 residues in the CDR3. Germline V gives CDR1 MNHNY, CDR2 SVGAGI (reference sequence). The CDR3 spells CASSYEGSNQPQHF. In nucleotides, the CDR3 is TGTGCCAGCAGTTACGAGGGGTCTAATCAGCCCCAGCATTTT.